This T cell receptor beta chain came from a study of blood T cell repertoires in COVID-19. CDR1 LNHDA and CDR2 SQIVND come from the germline V gene (reference sequence). This CDR3 has 15 amino acids. V was shortened by 3 bases and J by 8 bases, with 14 bases between the two germline ends. This table comes from immunoSEQ multiplex PCR, and its TCRdb copy is limited to in-frame clones, with some not included. The data contain under 300,000 clones, about 91% of them singletons. Participant-reported clinical history was the basis for cohort assignment. The sequencing input was PBMCs or T cells enriched from blood (not recorded which). The chain joins TRBV19 to TRBJ1-6; D not certain. The clonotype originates from a woman aged 35 to 49 with acute COVID-19. CDR3 nucleotide sequence: TGTGCCAGTAGTATCATGGATTTGAGGGATTCACCCCTCCACTTT. Residues: CASSIMDLRDSPLHF.